The T cell receptor (beta chain) described here comes from a study of T-cell reconstitution after alpha-beta-depleted transplantation in children. Findings and caveats of the study: The authors attributed T-cell counts and diversity one year after transplant mostly to newly produced T cells.

Unique molecular identifiers were incorporated when the TCRbeta library was constructed. Via MiXCR, TCRdb re-called the PCR reads, giving one row per CDR3 protein. The profile shows 250,000 to 300,000 distinct CDR3 sequences, approximately 10% of them singletons. Details on this clonotype: The antigen is not known.

Germline CDR1 and CDR2: SNHLY and FYNNEI. This CDR3 region has 14 residues. V was cut by 2 bases and J by 0 bases, with 2 bases left in between. V and J are TRBV2 and TRBJ2-6; D is ambiguous. Sample: peripheral blood, taken 180 days after TCRalphabeta/CD19-depleted stem cell transplant. This clonotype was sampled from a male patient between 2 and 10 years old who had a stem cell transplant for chronic granulomatous disease, so the T cells may come from the graft donor. As DNA, the CDR3 is TGTGCCAGCAGTGAAAGCTCTGGGGCCAACGTCCTGACTTTC. Translating it yields CASSESSGANVLTF.